The subject of this entry is one T cell receptor (beta chain). The data are from a study of blood T cell repertoires in COVID-19. Generated by immunoSEQ multiplex PCR, the TCRdb table keeps only in-frame clones and is missing some. Among approximately 220,000 clones listed, roughly 80% were seen once. Sequenced material: peripheral blood. This TCR was recovered from a woman in her seventies with acute or convalescent COVID-19.

The CDR3 is CASSLGGRTYEQYF. DNA for the CDR3: TGTGCCAGCAGCTTAGGAGGAAGGACCTACGAGCAGTACTTC. V is TRBV7-2 and J is TRBJ2-7; D gene uncertain. Deletions cut 1 base from V and 2 bases from J, with 9 bases between. Germline-derived CDR1 and CDR2 are SGHTA and FQGNSA. The CDR3 runs to 14 residues.